Described below is a single T cell receptor (beta chain) sequence and its context. Its binding antigen is unknown. No clone much larger than this one lies a single base away; base qualities are absent. This specimen belongs to a study of OX40 agonist ivuxolimab in advanced cancers. About the full investigation: Ivuxolimab was a fully human IgG2 agonistic monoclonal antibody targeting the costimulatory receptor OX40 (CD134). Intravenous ivuxolimab was administered to patients every 2 weeks at six dose levels: 0.01, 0.1, 0.3, 1.5, 3 and 10 mg/kg. Among the approximately 50 dose-escalation patients, about 20 had hepatocellular carcinoma, about 15 melanoma, 9 renal cell carcinoma and 9 head and neck cancer. A male proportion of around 80% and a mean age of roughly 55 years, ranging from about 20 to 85, were recorded for the dose-escalation cohort. Prior anti-PD-1, anti-PD-L1 or anti-CTLA-4 therapy was permitted, and 35% to 40% of dose-escalation patients had received checkpoint inhibitors. Partial responses occurred in three dose-escalation patients: two with cutaneous melanoma and one with hepatocellular carcinoma. The purpose of peripheral TCRbeta sequencing was to test whether ivuxolimab changed TCR sequence diversity and led to clonal T-cell expansion. The monotherapy dose-escalation portion (N ≈ 57 patients) of the phase I ivuxolimab trial is reported in the paper. The research as a whole found: After ivuxolimab, more expanded clones were found on average in CD8+ T cells than in CD4+ T cells. In the 0.1-3.0 mg/kg groups, partial responders had among the lowest normalized peripheral clonal expansion, particularly in CD8+ T cells. Antigen specificity was not determined for the clonally expanded peripheral T cells. At doses of 0.1 to 3.0 mg/kg, clonal expansion of both CD4+ and CD8+ T cells in blood was seen between baseline and week 6. Low levels of normalized T-cell clonal expansion were also shown by some nonresponding patients.

Genomic DNA was extracted from sorted cells for sequencing of the TCRbeta CDR3 region. The immunoSEQ Assay was used for sequencing of TCRbeta CDR3 regions. What TCRdb holds here is the immuneACCESS table cut down to in-frame rearrangements. Part of the clones is not present; checked against another copy, under half of the missing clones reflect an unresolved V gene, and the others are unexplained. Within this sample are over 85,000 clones, with roughly 87% of them counted one time only. The biggest ten clones account for 0.27% of the sample. The trial excluded patients who had a history of autoimmune disease or who were on systemic immunosuppression. Peripheral blood for TCR sequencing was drawn from every dose cohort at baseline, at cycle 4 day 1 and at cycle 7 day 1. Samples came from an open-label, multicenter, first-in-human phase I dose-escalation trial of ivuxolimab. The trial enrolled adults with locally advanced or metastatic head and neck squamous cell, hepatocellular, melanoma or renal cell carcinoma. Before TCR sequencing, CD4+ and CD8+ T cells were separately sorted from peripheral blood.

According to the germline V gene, CDR1 reads ENHRY and CDR2 reads SYGVKD. Counted from cysteine to phenylalanine, this CDR3 has 16 amino acids. Just the 48-base CDR3 DNA is kept, in frame starting at base 1. Unmatched junction bases come to 9, with V trimmed by 5 bases and J by 4 bases. This sequence uses TRBV10-3 and TRBJ1-2; the junction holds 11 bases that match TRBD1. Sequenced material: CD4+ or CD8+ T cells sorted from blood, taken in a trial of the OX40 agonist ivuxolimab. This sequence originates from an adult with an advanced solid tumor such as melanoma, head and neck, liver or kidney cancer. The CDR3 has the sequence CAISTPPGQGVYGYTF. DNA sequence: TGTGCCATCAGTACACCCCCGGGACAGGGGGTCTATGGCTACACCTTC.